This record looks at one T cell receptor (beta chain) sequence and its context. No antigen is known for it. Random hexamers were used to reverse transcribe 0.5 to 1 ug of RNA. Amplification of TCR beta CDR3 by immunoSEQ multiplex PCR spanned 54 Vbeta and 13 Jbeta. A single record per CDR3 protein comes from TCRdb applying MiXCR to the immunoSEQ multiplex PCR reads. Here the sample spans some 180,000 distinct CDR3 sequences, 85% to 95% being singletons. Germline loops: CDR1 DFQATT, CDR2 SNEGSKA (reference sequence). The CDR3 spans 13 residues. Trimming left V 6 bases short and J 3 bases short, with 12 bases between. The data are from a study of CD8 T cells in Susac syndrome. Study-level background: There were Susac syndrome patients who were therapy-naive at blood draw, others on corticosteroids, and others on intravenous immunoglobulin alone. Findings of the study overall: The study conceded that its TCR sequencing and HLA analysis involved relatively few individuals. Expansion of clones was not seen in the CD4+ T cell repertoires of Susac syndrome.

The receptor was derived from a human donor with Susac syndrome. The V call is TRBV20-1, the J call TRBJ1-5; TRBD1 is a possible D gene (5 bases). The material sequenced was CD4+ T cells from PBMCs. The CDR3 sequence is CSAHTQDNQPQHF. In DNA, the CDR3 is TGCAGTGCCCACACACAGGACAATCAGCCCCAGCATTTT.